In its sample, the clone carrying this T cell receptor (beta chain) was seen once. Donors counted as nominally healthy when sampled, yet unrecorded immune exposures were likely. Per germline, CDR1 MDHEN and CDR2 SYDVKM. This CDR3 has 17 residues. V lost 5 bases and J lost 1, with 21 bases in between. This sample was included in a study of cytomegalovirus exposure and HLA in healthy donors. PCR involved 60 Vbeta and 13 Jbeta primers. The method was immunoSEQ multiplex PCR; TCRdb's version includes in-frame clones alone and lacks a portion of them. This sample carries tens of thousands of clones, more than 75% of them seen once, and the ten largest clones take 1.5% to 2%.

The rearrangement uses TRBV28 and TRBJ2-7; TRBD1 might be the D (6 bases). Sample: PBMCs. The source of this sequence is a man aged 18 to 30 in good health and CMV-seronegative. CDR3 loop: CASSTPPGHMSSYEQYF. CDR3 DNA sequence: TGTGCCAGCAGTACCCCCCCGGGACACATGAGTTCCTACGAGCAGTACTTC.